These 23 T cell receptor beta chains were sequenced from one sample in a study of patients and donors after allogeneic stem cell transplantation. TCRdb processed the RT-PCR reads anew with MiXCR; each CDR3 protein has one entry. The repertoire includes some 880,000 distinct CDR3 sequences, roughly 18% of them detected once, and roughly 6% sits in the top ten. Sequencing was carried out using blood, either unsorted or a sorted T cell fraction (not recorded which). The receptors here all came from a human donor who was either an allogeneic HSCT recipient or a stem cell or donor lymphocyte infusion donor (not recorded which). It is not recorded whose cells these are; they may come from a transplant donor.

The chain combines TRBV7-2 with TRBJ2-7; TRBD1 might be the D (5 bases). This CDR3 is 17 amino acids long. Germline V lookup: CDR1 SGHTA, CDR2 FQGNSA. Trimming took off 4 bases at V and 0 bases at J, with 19 bases between the two ends. CDR3 loop: CASSSRATPGASYEQYF. CDR3 nucleotides: TGTGCCAGCAGCTCCCGGGCCACTCCTGGGGCCTCCTACGAGCAGTACTTC. Together with reference TRBV7-2 and TRBJ2-7, the CDR3 gives the full variable domain: GAGVSQSPSNKVTEKGKDVELRCDPISGHTALYWYRQSLGQGLEFLIYFQGNSAPDKSGLPSDRFSAERTGGSVSTLTIQRTQQEDSAVYLCASSSRATPGASYEQYFGPGTRLTVT.

In this sample, this clonotype turned up many times. This chain joins TRBV20-1 and TRBJ1-2; D perhaps matches TRBD1 (5 bases). V was trimmed by 6 bases and J by 2 bases, leaving 19 bases between them. Germline CDR1 reads DFQATT; CDR2 reads SNEGSKA (reference sequence). This CDR3 is built from 15 residues. CDR3 in DNA: TGCAGTGCAGTACCGGAGGCAGGGATCAACTATGGCTACACCTTC. Translated, it gives CSAVPEAGINYGYTF.

This clonotype has a handful of counts. The chain carries TRBV7-2 and TRBJ1-2, with 8 bases aligning to TRBD1. From germline, CDR1 is SGHTA and CDR2 FQGNSA. This CDR3 comprises 13 residues. The V gene end was trimmed by 7 bases and the J gene end by 1 base; junction bases not matched to a gene: 2. The CDR3 is CASIGQGNYGYTF. The CDR3 DNA is TGTGCCAGCATCGGACAGGGTAACTATGGCTACACCTTC. Supplemented by reference TRBV7-2 and TRBJ1-2, the full variable domain reads GAGVSQSPSNKVTEKGKDVELRCDPISGHTALYWYRQSLGQGLEFLIYFQGNSAPDKSGLPSDRFSAERTGGSVSTLTIQRTQQEDSAVYLCASIGQGNYGYTFGSGTRLTVV.

This chain uses TRBV9 with TRBJ2-3, with 7 bases aligning to TRBD1. Germline V gives CDR1 SGDLS, CDR2 YYNGEE. Unmatched junction bases numbered 4, after V lost 0 bases and J lost 0 bases. The CDR3 contains 16 residues. The CDR3 nucleotides are TGTGCCAGCAGCGTAGCGACAGGGAGTAGCACAGATACGCAGTATTTT. Protein sequence: CASSVATGSSTDTQYF.

This chain joins TRBV29-1 and TRBJ2-1; D not resolved. CDR3 length: 10 amino acids. Trimming took 6 bases from V and 6 from J, leaving 6 bases between them. Germline V lookup: CDR1 SQVTM, CDR2 ANQGSEA. The DNA for the CDR3 is TGCAGCGTCCGTACCAATGAGCAGTTCTTC. It yields the protein CSVRTNEQFF.

This clonotype was seen a few times. The chain employs TRBV25-1 and TRBJ1-5; tentatively, D is TRBD1 (6 bases). The CDR3 spans 14 residues. CDR1 MGHDK and CDR2 SYGVNS come from the germline V gene. V gave up 2 bases and J gave up 6 bases, with 11 bases separating them. This chain's CDR3 is CASSEVGGGQPQHF. The DNA of the CDR3 is TGTGCCAGCAGTGAAGTAGGAGGGGGTCAGCCCCAGCATTTT.

This clonotype was seen a handful of times. The chain is built from TRBV5-6 and TRBJ2-2, with D possibly TRBD1 on 6 matching bases. CDR1 and CDR2 (germline): SGHDT, YYEEEE. Trimming left V 7 bases short and J 6 bases short, with 19 bases between. The CDR3 sequence is 15 residues long. CDR3 DNA sequence: TGTGCCAGCGGTTTAATCCCTTCAGGGGCCGGGGAGCTGTTTTTT. Its protein is CASGLIPSGAGELFF.

The DNA for the CDR3 is TGTGCCAGCAGACCCTCACCTACAGGGGTAGCGGGACTTGAGCAGTTCTTC. This encodes CASRPSPTGVAGLEQFF. J is TRBJ2-1 and V is TRBV28, with D possibly matching TRBD2 (8 bases). This CDR3 contains 17 residues. Germline CDR1 MDHEN, CDR2 SYDVKM. Trimming pared 6 bases from V and 9 bases from J, leaving 27 bases between.

The chain has TRBV4-3 and TRBJ2-5; D may be TRBD1 or TRBD2 (5 bases each). Trimming pared 1 base from V and 6 bases from J, leaving 12 bases between. Germline V lookup: CDR1 LGHNA, CDR2 YSLEER. The CDR3 extends over 14 amino acids. The CDR3 bases are TGCGCCAGCAGCCAAGGAGGGGATTCCAAGACCCAGTACTTC. Encoded protein: CASSQGGDSKTQYF.

The genes are TRBV19 and TRBJ1-4; tentative D call: TRBD1 (5 bases). Between the trimmed V and J ends, which lost 9 bases and 7 bases, there was a span of 21 bases. The germline CDR1 and CDR2 sequences are LNHDA and SQIVND (reference sequence). This CDR3 is 15 amino acids long. The CDR3: CASLNRPRRGEKLFF. The CDR3 coding sequence is TGTGCCAGCCTCAACAGACCCCGGAGGGGTGAAAAACTGTTTTTT.

The V gene is TRBV5-1, the J gene TRBJ2-7; 9 nucleotides agree with TRBD1. The V gene end was trimmed by 4 bases and the J gene end by 9 bases; junction bases not matched to a gene: 14. Germline-derived CDR1 and CDR2 are SGHRS and YFSETQ. CDR3 length: 15 amino acids. CDR3 sequence (DNA): TGCGCCAGCAGCGGGGACAGGGCGCGGATTTTCATGCAGTACTTC. It specifies CASSGDRARIFMQYF.

This chain uses TRBV20-1 with TRBJ2-5; D is perhaps TRBD1 or TRBD2 (5 bases each). This CDR3 has 12 amino acids. Trimming removed 5 bases from V and 8 bases from J, with 15 bases in between. CDR1 DFQATT and CDR2 SNEGSKA come from the germline V gene (reference sequence). CDR3 amino acids: CSAFVPGDTQYF. CDR3 bases: TGCAGTGCTTTCGTTCCCGGGGACACCCAGTACTTC.

CDR3: CASSYGPPGVSQETQYF. The CDR3 DNA reads TGTGCCAGCAGTTACGGCCCCCCCGGGGTTTCCCAAGAGACCCAGTACTTC. The J gene is TRBJ2-5, the V gene TRBV6-5; possibly TRBD2 for D (5 bases). The V gene's germline CDR1 is MNHEY and CDR2 SVGAGI. V was cut by 2 bases and J by 1 base, with 17 bases left in between. CDR3 length: 17 amino acids.

The genes are TRBV20-1 and TRBJ1-1, with D hard to call. CDR1 DFQATT and CDR2 SNEGSKA come from the germline V gene (reference sequence). The CDR3 sequence is 12 residues long. The V and J ends lost 2 bases and 0 bases respectively, with 4 bases between them. CDR3 coding DNA: TGCAGTGCTAGATGGATGAACACTGAAGCTTTCTTT. This sequence encodes CSARWMNTEAFF.

This clonotype was recorded once. Here the CDR3 DNA reads TGTGCCACCAGCAGACTAGCGGGGGCCCCAGGGACCCAGTACTTC. The encoded protein is CATSRLAGAPGTQYF. The rearrangement joins TRBV15 to TRBJ2-5; TRBD2 agrees at 10 bases. The CDR3 extends over 15 amino acids. Germline loops: CDR1 LNHNV, CDR2 YYDKDF (reference sequence). The ends lost 2 bases at V and 7 bases at J; junction bases unmatched: 7.

This clonotype occurred a few times. This chain connects TRBV29-1 to TRBJ1-2, with D maybe TRBD1 (6 bases). Trimming took off 4 bases at V and 4 bases at J, with 13 bases between the two ends. The CDR3 runs to 13 residues. The germline V gene encodes CDR1 SQVTM and CDR2 ANQGSEA. The CDR3 nucleotides are TGCAGCGTTGTGGGGGGCACCTTCTATGGCTACACCTTC. The encoded protein is CSVVGGTFYGYTF. The whole variable domain, remainder taken from reference TRBV29-1 and TRBJ1-2, is SAVISQKPSRDICQRGTSLTIQCQVDSQVTMMFWYRQQPGQSLTLIATANQGSEATYESGFVIDKFPISRPNLTFSTLTVSNMSPEDSSIYLCSVVGGTFYGYTFGSGTRLTVV.

V usage is TRBV12-3 or TRBV12-4 and J usage is TRBJ1-6, with unresolved D. CDR3 length: 16 residues. V was cut by 6 bases and J by 2 bases, with 14 bases left in between. CDR3: CASSTVGRAYNSPLHF. The CDR3 coding sequence is TGTGCCAGCAGCACAGTTGGGAGGGCCTATAATTCACCCCTCCACTTT.

V gene TRBV10-3 combines with J gene TRBJ2-5; D gene ambiguous. Germline V gives CDR1 ENHRY, CDR2 SYGVKD. Between the trimmed V and J ends, which lost 11 bases and 1 base, there was a span of 14 bases. The CDR3 contains 13 residues. CDR3 nucleotides: TGTGCCGCCGCGGCGGTTACCCAAGAGACCCAGTACTTC. This encodes CAAAAVTQETQYF.

This clonotype came up a few times. The chain joins TRBV10-3 to TRBJ2-1; TRBD1 matches at 8 bases. CDR1 is ENHRY and CDR2 is SYGVKD in the germline V gene. The CDR3 contains 13 residues. Trimming removed 7 bases from V and 6 bases from J; junction bases left unmatched: 5. CDR3 loop: CAIIGDRSNEQFF. In DNA, the CDR3 is TGTGCCATCATTGGGGACAGGTCCAATGAGCAGTTCTTC.

In this sample, this clonotype turned up a few times. The chain recombines TRBV6-1 with TRBJ2-3, with 10 bases fitting TRBD2. CDR1 is MNHNS and CDR2 is SASEGT in the germline V gene. The trim removed 6 bases at V and 4 bases at J, leaving 16 bases unmatched. The length of the CDR3 is 18 residues. CDR3: CASSRPNLAGGGPDTQYF. Written as DNA, the CDR3 is TGTGCCAGCAGCCGACCCAACTTAGCGGGGGGTGGGCCAGATACGCAGTATTTT.

V and J are TRBV7-2 and TRBJ1-1, with D uncertain. CDR1 and CDR2 from the germline V gene are SGHTA and FQGNSA. Trimming left V 1 base short and J 5 bases short, with 14 bases between. The length of the CDR3 is 15 residues. CDR3 coding DNA: TGTGCCAGCAGCTTAGAGTCCGGCTCCCCTACTGAAGCTTTCTTT. This gives the protein CASSLESGSPTEAFF.

The rearrangement links TRBV12-3 or TRBV12-4 to TRBJ2-7; TRBD2 matches 12 bases. The CDR3 sequence is 16 residues long. V gave up 0 bases and J gave up 7 bases; unmatched junction bases: 7. The CDR3 region is CASSLALTSGRSEQYF. For the CDR3, the DNA is TGTGCCAGCAGTTTAGCCCTGACTAGCGGGAGAAGTGAGCAGTACTTC.

This clonotype was counted only a few times. The CDR3 DNA is TGTGCTAGTGGTTTCTATAACACCGGGGAGCTGTTTTTT. This codes for CASGFYNTGELFF. This chain joins TRBV12-5 and TRBJ2-2; D remains ambiguous. Per germline, CDR1 LGHNT and CDR2 FRNRAP. This CDR3 is built from 13 residues. Trimming shortened V by 3 bases and J by 2 bases, and 4 bases separated the two germline ends.